This TCR beta chain came from a study of response to subunit inactivated influenza vaccine. The study's findings and limits: Authors suggested few new T cells are recruited by each seasonal influenza vaccination.

This clonotype turned up a few times. Its matching antigen is unknown. The germline CDR1 and CDR2 sequences are SGHTA and FQGNSA. This CDR3 is built from 13 residues. Trimming left V 1 base short and J 6 bases short, with 9 bases between. TCRdb processed the RT-PCR reads anew with MiXCR; each CDR3 protein has one entry. The profile shows 280,000 or so distinct CDR3 sequences, less than 25% of them singletons. The source is a man between 45 and 75 years old who received an inactivated influenza vaccine. This sample comprised PBMCs from blood, obtained 21 months after vaccination. The rearrangement uses TRBV7-2 and TRBJ1-1; D is unclear. The chain's CDR3 is CASSLVLKAEAFF. In DNA, the CDR3 is TGTGCCAGCAGCTTAGTATTGAAGGCTGAAGCTTTCTTT.